This entry concerns a single T cell receptor beta chain. PCR was performed a second time for about 6 to 12 cycles using a sample-barcoded 5' primer and a J-beta primer mix. Via MiXCR, TCRdb re-called the 5' RACE reads, giving one row per CDR3 protein. Among 600,000 to 1,000,000 distinct CDR3 sequences listed, roughly 25% were seen once. This CDR3 is built from 15 residues. Trimming took 2 bases from V and 1 from J, leaving 10 bases between them. The entry originates in a study of blood T cells in healthy people across ages. The sample was also reused in another study, on T cells of mothers and their children.

The receptor comes from a boy between 10 and 17 years old in good health. V and J are TRBV12-3 or TRBV12-4 and TRBJ2-3; D uncertain. The sample consisted of blood. The CDR3 DNA sequence: TGTGCCAGCAGTTTACCGACGGTTGGCACAGATACGCAGTATTTT. It specifies CASSLPTVGTDTQYF.